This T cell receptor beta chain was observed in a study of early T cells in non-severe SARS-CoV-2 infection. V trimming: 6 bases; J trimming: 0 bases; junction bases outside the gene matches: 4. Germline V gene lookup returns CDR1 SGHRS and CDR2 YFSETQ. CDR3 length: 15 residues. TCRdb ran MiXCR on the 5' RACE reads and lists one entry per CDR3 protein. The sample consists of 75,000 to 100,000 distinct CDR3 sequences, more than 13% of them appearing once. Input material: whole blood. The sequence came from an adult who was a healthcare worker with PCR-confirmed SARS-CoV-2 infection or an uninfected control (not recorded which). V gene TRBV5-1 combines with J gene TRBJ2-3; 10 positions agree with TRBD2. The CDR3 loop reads CASTLAGASTDTQYF. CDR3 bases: TGCGCCAGCACGCTAGCGGGGGCTAGCACAGATACGCAGTATTTT.